The entry below describes one T cell receptor (beta chain). Its antigen is currently unknown. This entry comes from a study of neoadjuvant nivolumab and ipilimumab in lung cancer. Some clones are missing from TCRdb's copy, which holds only in-frame ones; the method was immunoSEQ multiplex PCR. The sample shows around 7,700 clones, about 76% of them seen only once. The V end lost 0 bases, the J end lost 7 bases, and 9 bases lay between the germline ends. The CDR3 contains 13 residues. The germline CDR1 and CDR2 sequences are MGHRA and YSYEKL. Study-level points and caveats: Only two of four nivolumab-treated tumors gained richness and clonality by surgery. Pretherapy blood TCR richness correlated positively with resected tumor richness.

This rearrangement joins TRBV4-1 to TRBJ1-2; no definite D call. The source of this sequence is an adult with non-small cell lung cancer. This specimen was adjacent normal lung tissue, taken after neoadjuvant nivolumab, alone or with ipilimumab, at or shortly before surgery. The CDR3 DNA sequence: TGCGCCAGCAGCCAAGATCGAGAGGGTGGCTACACCTTC. It is translated as CASSQDREGGYTF.